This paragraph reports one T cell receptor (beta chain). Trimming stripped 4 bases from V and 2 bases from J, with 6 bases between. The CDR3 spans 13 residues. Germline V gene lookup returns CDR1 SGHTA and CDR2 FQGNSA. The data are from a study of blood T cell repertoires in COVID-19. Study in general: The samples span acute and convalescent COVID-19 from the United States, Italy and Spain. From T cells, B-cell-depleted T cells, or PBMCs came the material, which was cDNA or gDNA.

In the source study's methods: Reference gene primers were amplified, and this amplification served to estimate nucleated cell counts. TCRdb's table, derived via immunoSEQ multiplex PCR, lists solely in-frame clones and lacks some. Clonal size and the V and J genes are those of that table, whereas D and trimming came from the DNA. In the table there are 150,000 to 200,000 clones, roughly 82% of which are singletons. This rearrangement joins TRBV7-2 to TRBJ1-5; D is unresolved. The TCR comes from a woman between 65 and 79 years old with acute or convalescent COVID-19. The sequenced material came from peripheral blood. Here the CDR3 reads CASSYQGNQPQHF. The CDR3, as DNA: TGTGCCAGCAGCTATCAGGGCAATCAGCCCCAGCATTTT.